Presented here are 20 T cell receptor beta chains from one specimen sequenced in a study of naive and memory T cell subsets. Both TRBC1 and TRBC2 were covered by a beta constant-region primer of two equimolar oligonucleotides. Nested alpha and beta constant-region primers with the SP2 primer drove four PCR rounds on ligated cDNA. TCRdb passed the UMI-ligation and nested PCR reads through MiXCR, listing each CDR3 protein once. The sample records under 150,000 distinct CDR3 sequences, 15% to 25% being singletons. These receptors' targets are unknown. Points from the study as a whole: Especially in CD8 cells, naive repertoires contained a few larger clonotypes, possibly CD45RA-re-expressing memory cells.

The sample taken for sequencing was naive CD8+ T cells from blood. The source is a human donor in good health.

This clonotype has just a few counts. The rearrangement uses TRBV29-1 and TRBJ2-7, with 8 bases that match TRBD1. The CDR3 length is 13 residues. Trimming at V came to 1 base and at J to 4 bases, leaving 3 bases not matched to a gene. Per germline, CDR1 SQVTM and CDR2 ANQGSEA. CDR3 residues: CSVEATGDYEQYF. The CDR3 DNA reads TGCAGCGTTGAAGCGACAGGGGATTACGAGCAGTACTTC.

This clonotype appeared a few times. This chain connects TRBV20-1 to TRBJ2-1; D remains ambiguous. The germline V gene has CDR1 DFQATT and CDR2 SNEGSKA (reference sequence). Trimming removed 5 bases from V and 2 bases from J, with 10 bases in between. The CDR3 extends over 13 amino acids. CDR3: CSAGSTTYNEQFF. For the CDR3, the DNA is TGCAGTGCTGGGTCGACCACCTACAATGAGCAGTTCTTC.

This clonotype was seen repeatedly, ten times or more. The rearrangement links TRBV5-1 to TRBJ2-5; D is perhaps TRBD1 (6 bases). The CDR3 has 12 amino acids. V was clipped by 5 bases and J by 4 bases, with 9 bases between them. The germline CDR1 and CDR2 sequences are SGHRS and YFSETQ. The CDR3 sequence: CASRGGPETQYF. The CDR3, as DNA: TGCGCCAGCAGAGGGGGACCAGAGACCCAGTACTTC.

This chain connects TRBV6-2 or TRBV6-3 to TRBJ1-1; 7 nucleotides match TRBD1. The CDR3 consists of 11 residues. With 4 bases clipped from V and 13 bases from J, the junction kept 6 bases outside the gene matches. Germline CDR1 MNHEY, CDR2 SVGEGT. The CDR3 sequence: CASSSGTEDFF. In nucleotides, the CDR3 is TGTGCCAGCAGTTCCGGGACAGAGGATTTCTTT.

J is TRBJ2-1 and V is TRBV7-9; 10 bases agree with TRBD2. J gave up 8 bases and V 5 bases, and 9 bases lay outside the gene matches. This CDR3 comprises 15 residues. Germline V gene sequence: CDR1 SEHNR, CDR2 FQNEAQ (reference sequence). The CDR3 bases are TGTGCCAGCAGCGGAGGGCTAGCGGGAGATGATGAGCAGTTCTTC. Its translation is CASSGGLAGDDEQFF. Full variable domain (outside the CDR3, taken from reference TRBV7-9 and TRBJ2-1): DTGVSQNPRHKITKRGQNVTFRCDPISEHNRLYWYRQTLGQGPEFLTYFQNEAQLEKSRLLSDRFSAERPKGSFSTLEIQRTEQGDSAMYLCASSGGLAGDDEQFFGPGTRLTVL.

This clonotype was observed a few times. The chain employs TRBV7-9 and TRBJ2-1; 8 bases match TRBD1. Trimming took 6 bases from V and 7 from J; bases not matched to a gene: 8. The germline V gene has CDR1 SEHNR and CDR2 FQNEAQ (reference sequence). The CDR3 is made up of 14 amino acids. CDR3 loop: CASSRQGAGNEQFF. The CDR3 region has the DNA TGTGCCAGCAGTCGGCAGGGGGCTGGAAATGAGCAGTTCTTC.

The sample holds a few counts of this clonotype. The chain carries TRBV12-3 or TRBV12-4 and TRBJ1-3; D unresolved. V lost 8 bases to trimming and J lost 2 bases, with 10 bases between them. The CDR3 sequence is 13 residues long. CDR3 sequence: CASEGSTGNTIYF. DNA of the CDR3: TGTGCCAGCGAGGGATCTACTGGAAACACCATATATTTT.

The rearrangement uses TRBV14 and TRBJ1-6; unclear D gene. Germline V lookup: CDR1 SGHDN, CDR2 FVKESK. The V gene lost 3 bases and the J gene lost 13 bases, with 13 bases spanning the gap. This CDR3 is 13 amino acids long. CDR3 amino acids: CASSQFKPGPLHF. The DNA for the CDR3 is TGTGCCAGCAGCCAGTTCAAGCCGGGGCCCCTCCACTTT.

Details on this clonotype: Sequence at one end of the junction differs from germline and may be a read error. This chain uses TRBV5-5 with TRBJ2-5; 10 bases line up with TRBD2. The CDR3 loop spans 16 amino acids. Germline CDR1 and CDR2: SGHKS and YYEKEE (reference sequence). CDR3 DNA sequence: TGTGTCAGCAGCTTTGCCGGGACTAGCGCGTTCGAGACCCAGTACTTC. This translates into CVSSFAGTSAFETQYF.

The rearrangement links TRBV6-5 to TRBJ2-7; D is uncertain. CDR3 length: 15 amino acids. Trimming stripped 0 bases from V and 1 base from J, with 10 bases between. The germline CDR1 and CDR2 sequences are MNHEY and SVGAGI. In DNA, the CDR3 is TGTGCCAGCAGTTACTCTAGTTATCGGTCCTACGAGCAGTACTTC. The encoded protein is CASSYSSYRSYEQYF.

The chain combines TRBV15 with TRBJ2-3; D ambiguous. Germline lookup yields CDR1 LNHNV and CDR2 YYDKDF (reference sequence). V was clipped by 3 bases and J by 0 bases, with 10 bases between them. This CDR3 is 15 amino acids long. This CDR3 reads CATSRDRLSTDTQYF. The CDR3 region has the DNA TGTGCCACCAGCAGGGATAGGCTGAGCACAGATACGCAGTATTTT.

This clonotype was counted only a few times. CDR3 protein: CASSLERGSGRSDTQYF. The DNA of the CDR3 is TGTGCCAGCAGTTTAGAGCGGGGTAGCGGGCGGTCAGATACGCAGTATTTT. The V call is TRBV28, the J call TRBJ2-3, with 7 bases matching TRBD2. The CDR3 extends over 17 amino acids. J lost 4 bases, V lost 2 bases, and 12 bases had no gene match. Looked up from germline, CDR1 is MDHEN and CDR2 is SYDVKM.

This clonotype showed up just a few times. The chain uses TRBV24-1 and TRBJ1-2, with TRBD1 as a possible D gene (6 bases). V gave up 4 bases and J gave up 0 bases, with 11 bases separating them. The germline gives CDR1 KGHDR, CDR2 SFDVKD. The CDR3 extends over 15 amino acids. CDR3 nucleotides: TGTGCCACCAGTGACCGTACAGGGACTAACTATGGCTACACCTTC. Residues: CATSDRTGTNYGYTF.

This clonotype was recorded a few times. The gene calls are TRBV5-1 and TRBJ2-1; 7 positions match TRBD2. The CDR3 consists of 15 residues. J lost 6 bases, V lost 2 bases, and 8 bases had no gene match. Germline-derived CDR1 and CDR2 are SGHRS and YFSETQ. CDR3 sequence reads: CASSFGAGAPNEQFF. CDR3 DNA: TGCGCCAGCAGCTTTGGCGCGGGAGCCCCCAATGAGCAGTTCTTC.

This clonotype was seen a few times. The chain is built from TRBV28 and TRBJ2-7; the match to TRBD2 covers 7 bases. CDR3 length: 14 amino acids. The junction had 8 bases not matched to a gene; V was cut back by 3 bases and J by 6 bases. The germline V gene has CDR1 MDHEN and CDR2 SYDVKM. The CDR3: CASSLAAWEGEQYF. The CDR3 DNA sequence: TGTGCCAGCAGTTTGGCCGCCTGGGAGGGCGAGCAGTACTTC.

This clonotype was recorded once. The rearrangement joins TRBV5-1 to TRBJ2-3, with unresolved D. V gave up 0 bases and J gave up 3 bases, with 11 bases separating them. The germline V gene encodes CDR1 SGHRS and CDR2 YFSETQ. This CDR3 has 15 residues. The CDR3 here is CASSLGERITDTQYF. The CDR3 DNA follows: TGCGCCAGCAGCTTGGGTGAGAGGATTACAGATACGCAGTATTTT.

This clonotype was detected only a few times. V usage is TRBV16 and J usage is TRBJ2-7, with 8 bases identical to TRBD1. The CDR3 spans 16 residues. V lost 1 base and J lost 7; bases outside the gene matches: 12. Looked up from germline, CDR1 is KGHSY and CDR2 is FQNENV. CDR3 residues: CASSQFFGTGVEEQYF. As DNA, the CDR3 is TGTGCCAGCAGCCAATTTTTCGGGACAGGCGTGGAGGAGCAGTACTTC. The variable domain in full, completed from reference TRBV16 and TRBJ2-7, reads GEEVAQTPKHLVRGEGQKAKLYCAPIKGHSYVFWYQQVLKNEFKFLISFQNENVFDETGMPKERFSAKCLPNSPCSLEIQATKLEDSAVYFCASSQFFGTGVEEQYFGPGTRLTVT.

J is TRBJ2-3 and V is TRBV28; TRBD1 is a possible D gene (5 bases). The CDR3 is 12 amino acids. V was trimmed by 6 bases and J by 5 bases, leaving 9 bases between them. Germline V gene sequence: CDR1 MDHEN, CDR2 SYDVKM. The CDR3 coding sequence is TGTGCCAGCAGCGATACAGGAGATACGCAGTATTTT. This sequence encodes CASSDTGDTQYF.

This clonotype was counted between two and nine times. The genes are TRBV7-2 and TRBJ1-4; tentative D call: TRBD1 (5 bases). Germline loops: CDR1 SGHTA, CDR2 FQGNSA. The CDR3 is 14 residues long. Deletions cut 3 bases from V and 7 bases from J, with 12 bases between. The DNA for the CDR3 is TGTGCCAGCAGCTTCTCAGGGCGTGGTGAAAAACTGTTTTTT. Amino acids: CASSFSGRGEKLFF.

V gene TRBV28 combines with J gene TRBJ2-3, with a tentative D call TRBD2 (6 bases). V was trimmed by 4 bases and J by 9 bases, leaving 17 bases between them. The germline CDR1 and CDR2 sequences are MDHEN and SYDVKM. CDR3 size: 14 residues. The DNA for the CDR3 is TGTGCCAGCAGTTCCCGGTTGGAGGGTATAACGCAGTATTTT. This codes for CASSSRLEGITQYF. The full variable domain, with the rest looked up from reference TRBV28 and TRBJ2-3, is DVKVTQSSRYLVKRTGEKVFLECVQDMDHENMFWYRQDPGLGLRLIYFSYDVKMKEKGDIPEGYSVSREKKERFSLILESASTNQTSMYLCASSSRLEGITQYFGPGTRLTVL.